This is a list of T cell receptor beta chains from one sample in a study of T cells after yellow fever vaccination. TCRdb redid the calling of the 5' RACE reads with MiXCR, one entry per CDR3 protein. The table has 250,000 or so distinct CDR3 sequences, roughly 6.3% seen once; the top ten hold roughly 1%. This specimen consisted of CD4+ T cells sorted from PBMCs, obtained on the day of the yellow fever booster vaccination. The receptors here all came from a man aged 25-45 years who received the YFV17D yellow fever vaccine. Each CDR3 is given with its conserved first and last residue. The order of the fields is CDR3 length, D gene, V gene, J gene, CDR3 protein. D genes are given only for firm matches.

cdr3_length: 16
d_call: NA
v_call: TRBV4-1
j_call: TRBJ1-4
cdr3_aa: CASSRFPLGPNEKLFF

cdr3_length: 14
d_call: TRBD1
v_call: TRBV5-5
j_call: TRBJ1-2
cdr3_aa: CASSPRGRDYGYTF

cdr3_length: 16
d_call: NA
v_call: TRBV7-2
j_call: TRBJ2-5
cdr3_aa: CASSLGPAAGQETQYF

cdr3_length: 17
d_call: NA
v_call: TRBV14
j_call: TRBJ2-6
cdr3_aa: CASSQWGHSSGANVLTF

cdr3_length: 15
d_call: TRBD1
v_call: TRBV12-3/TRBV12-4
j_call: TRBJ2-7
cdr3_aa: CASSLRTGGGYEQYF

cdr3_length: 14
d_call: NA
v_call: TRBV20-1
j_call: TRBJ2-1
cdr3_aa: CSATHRARGDEQFF

cdr3_length: 13
d_call: NA
v_call: TRBV20-1
j_call: TRBJ1-1
cdr3_aa: CSARHGLSTEAFF

cdr3_length: 18
d_call: TRBD2
v_call: TRBV7-2
j_call: TRBJ2-3
cdr3_aa: CASSLAPLAGGPGDTQYF

cdr3_length: 15
d_call: NA
v_call: TRBV5-1
j_call: TRBJ2-5
cdr3_aa: CASSLVAYGEETQYF

cdr3_length: 13
d_call: TRBD1
v_call: TRBV6-6
j_call: TRBJ2-5
cdr3_aa: CATLRTGTETQYF

cdr3_length: 15
d_call: TRBD2
v_call: TRBV5-1
j_call: TRBJ2-1
cdr3_aa: CASSNSGRAGYEQFF

cdr3_length: 15
d_call: TRBD2
v_call: TRBV20-1
j_call: TRBJ2-1
cdr3_aa: CSARVAGEFYNEQFF

cdr3_length: 12
d_call: NA
v_call: TRBV6-2/TRBV6-3
j_call: TRBJ2-2
cdr3_aa: CASSPEDGELFF

cdr3_length: 14
d_call: NA
v_call: TRBV5-1
j_call: TRBJ2-5
cdr3_aa: CASSLTGLRETQYF

cdr3_length: 14
d_call: NA
v_call: TRBV4-3
j_call: TRBJ2-5
cdr3_aa: CASSLNTRSETQYF

cdr3_length: 15
d_call: TRBD2
v_call: TRBV10-2
j_call: TRBJ2-5
cdr3_aa: CASSEPGLAELAQYF

cdr3_length: 15
d_call: NA
v_call: TRBV7-3
j_call: TRBJ2-1
cdr3_aa: CASSPEGAWANEQFF

cdr3_length: 14
d_call: TRBD1
v_call: TRBV5-6
j_call: TRBJ2-3
cdr3_aa: CASSLRQGPDTQYF

cdr3_length: 18
d_call: NA
v_call: TRBV2
j_call: TRBJ1-3
cdr3_aa: CASSQSVGQFLSGNTIYF

cdr3_length: 15
d_call: NA
v_call: TRBV12-3/TRBV12-4
j_call: TRBJ2-2
cdr3_aa: CASSLVRSNTGELFF

cdr3_length: 15
d_call: TRBD2
v_call: TRBV24-1
j_call: TRBJ2-1
cdr3_aa: CATSDWSGRGGEQFF

cdr3_length: 14
d_call: NA
v_call: TRBV5-6
j_call: TRBJ1-2
cdr3_aa: CASTRTALNYGYTF

cdr3_length: 14
d_call: NA
v_call: TRBV5-1
j_call: TRBJ2-5
cdr3_aa: CASSLAGSQETQYF

cdr3_length: 12
d_call: NA
v_call: TRBV20-1
j_call: TRBJ2-7
cdr3_aa: CSAYDTGTEQYF

cdr3_length: 15
d_call: NA
v_call: TRBV7-2
j_call: TRBJ2-4
cdr3_aa: CASSLGGIARNIQYF

cdr3_length: 17
d_call: TRBD2
v_call: TRBV20-1
j_call: TRBJ2-1
cdr3_aa: CSARSPISGLPNNEQFF

cdr3_length: 19
d_call: TRBD2
v_call: TRBV7-8
j_call: TRBJ2-1
cdr3_aa: CASSPKPASGSVTYNEQFF

cdr3_length: 14
d_call: TRBD2
v_call: TRBV20-1
j_call: TRBJ2-5
cdr3_aa: CSSTAGGPKETQYF

cdr3_length: 15
d_call: NA
v_call: TRBV27
j_call: TRBJ2-5
cdr3_aa: CASSSQQQGLETQYF

cdr3_length: 14
d_call: TRBD2
v_call: TRBV20-1
j_call: TRBJ2-1
cdr3_aa: CSASLAIRSNEQFF

cdr3_length: 10
d_call: NA
v_call: TRBV30
j_call: TRBJ2-3
cdr3_aa: CAWRRDTQYF

cdr3_length: 15
d_call: TRBD1
v_call: TRBV7-2
j_call: TRBJ2-1
cdr3_aa: CASSSDRGTYNEQFF

cdr3_length: 13
d_call: NA
v_call: TRBV5-1
j_call: TRBJ1-1
cdr3_aa: CASSQGQNTEAFF

cdr3_length: 14
d_call: TRBD1
v_call: TRBV20-1
j_call: TRBJ1-5
cdr3_aa: CSARPGTGNQPQHF

cdr3_length: 15
d_call: NA
v_call: TRBV4-3
j_call: TRBJ2-3
cdr3_aa: CASSQDTTTTDTQYF

cdr3_length: 15
d_call: NA
v_call: TRBV20-1
j_call: TRBJ2-5
cdr3_aa: CSARKAETTTETQYF

cdr3_length: 13
d_call: NA
v_call: TRBV12-3/TRBV12-4
j_call: TRBJ2-5
cdr3_aa: CASSLSMKETQYF

cdr3_length: 15
d_call: NA
v_call: TRBV6-2/TRBV6-3
j_call: TRBJ2-1
cdr3_aa: CASSHRERHRTEQFF

cdr3_length: 15
d_call: TRBD2
v_call: TRBV3-1
j_call: TRBJ2-3
cdr3_aa: CASSRAGGQADTQYF

cdr3_length: 15
d_call: TRBD1
v_call: TRBV7-9
j_call: TRBJ2-1
cdr3_aa: CASSSYPQGAIEQFF

cdr3_length: 14
d_call: NA
v_call: TRBV6-4
j_call: TRBJ2-1
cdr3_aa: CASSDGHRIGEQFF

cdr3_length: 16
d_call: NA
v_call: TRBV15
j_call: TRBJ2-5
cdr3_aa: CATSSPGSPRGETQYF

cdr3_length: 13
d_call: NA
v_call: TRBV5-1
j_call: TRBJ2-5
cdr3_aa: CASSLGDGWTQYF

cdr3_length: 16
d_call: NA
v_call: TRBV6-5
j_call: TRBJ1-6
cdr3_aa: CASSLDGGTPTSPLHF